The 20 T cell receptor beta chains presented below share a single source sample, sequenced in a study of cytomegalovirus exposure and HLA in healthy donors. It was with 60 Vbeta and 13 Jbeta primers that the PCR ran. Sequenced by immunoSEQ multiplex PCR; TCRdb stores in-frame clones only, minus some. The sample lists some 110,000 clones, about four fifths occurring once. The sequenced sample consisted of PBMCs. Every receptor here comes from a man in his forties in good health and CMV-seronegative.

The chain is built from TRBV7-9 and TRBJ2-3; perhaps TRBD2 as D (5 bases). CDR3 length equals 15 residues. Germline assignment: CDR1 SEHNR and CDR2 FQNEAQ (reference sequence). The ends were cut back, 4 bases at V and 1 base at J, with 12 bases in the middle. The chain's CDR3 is CASSWEKSGTDTQYF. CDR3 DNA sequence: TGTGCCAGCAGCTGGGAGAAATCGGGCACAGATACGCAGTATTTT.

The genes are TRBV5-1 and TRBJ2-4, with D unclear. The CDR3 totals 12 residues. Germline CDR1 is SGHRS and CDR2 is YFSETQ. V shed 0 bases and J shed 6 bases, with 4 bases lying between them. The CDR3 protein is CASSLGGNIQYF. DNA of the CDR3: TGCGCCAGCAGCTTGGGAGGAAACATTCAGTACTTC.

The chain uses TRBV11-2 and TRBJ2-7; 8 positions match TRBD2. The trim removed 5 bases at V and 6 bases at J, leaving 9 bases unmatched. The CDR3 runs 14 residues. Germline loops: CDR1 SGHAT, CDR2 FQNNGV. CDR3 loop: CASSHLRAGGEQYF. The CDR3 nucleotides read TGTGCCAGCAGCCACCTGCGGGCGGGGGGCGAGCAGTACTTC.

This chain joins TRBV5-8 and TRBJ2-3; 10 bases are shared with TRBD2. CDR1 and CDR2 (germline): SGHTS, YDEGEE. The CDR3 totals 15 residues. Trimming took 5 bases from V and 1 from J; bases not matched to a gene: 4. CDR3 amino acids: CASRASGGRTDTQYF. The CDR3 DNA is TGTGCCAGCAGGGCTAGCGGGGGCCGCACAGATACGCAGTATTTT.

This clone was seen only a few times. The CDR3 region is CASSRDRGTLYEQYF. The CDR3 DNA reads TGTGCCAGCAGCAGGGACAGAGGTACCCTCTACGAGCAGTACTTC. This sequence joins TRBV6-1 and TRBJ2-7; 7 nucleotides align to TRBD1. Germline V gene lookup returns CDR1 MNHNS and CDR2 SASEGT. With 6 bases clipped from V and 3 bases from J, the junction kept 11 bases outside the gene matches. The CDR3 is 15 residues long.

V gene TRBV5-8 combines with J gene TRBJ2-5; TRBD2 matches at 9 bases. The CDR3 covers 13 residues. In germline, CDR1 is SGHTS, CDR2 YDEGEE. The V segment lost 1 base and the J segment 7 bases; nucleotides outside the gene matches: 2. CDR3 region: CASSLRRGGTQYF. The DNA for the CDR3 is TGTGCCAGCAGCTTGCGGCGGGGGGGGACCCAGTACTTC.

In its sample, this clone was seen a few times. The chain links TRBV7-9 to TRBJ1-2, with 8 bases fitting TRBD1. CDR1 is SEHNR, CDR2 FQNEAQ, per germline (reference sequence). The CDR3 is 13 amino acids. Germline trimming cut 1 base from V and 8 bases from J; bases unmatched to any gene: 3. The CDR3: CASSLGTGFGYTF. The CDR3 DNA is TGTGCCAGCAGCTTAGGGACAGGGTTCGGCTACACCTTC.

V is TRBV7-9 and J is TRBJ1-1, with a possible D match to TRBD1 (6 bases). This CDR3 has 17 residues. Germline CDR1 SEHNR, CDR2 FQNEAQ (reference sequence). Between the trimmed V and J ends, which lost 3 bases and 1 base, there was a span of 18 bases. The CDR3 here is CASSFPFDRPSNTEAFF. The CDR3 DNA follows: TGTGCCAGCAGCTTCCCCTTCGACAGGCCCTCGAACACTGAAGCTTTCTTT. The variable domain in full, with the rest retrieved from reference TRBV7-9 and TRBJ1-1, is DTGVSQNPRHKITKRGQNVTFRCDPISEHNRLYWYRQTLGQGPEFLTYFQNEAQLEKSRLLSDRFSAERPKGSFSTLEIQRTEQGDSAMYLCASSFPFDRPSNTEAFFGQGTRLTVV.

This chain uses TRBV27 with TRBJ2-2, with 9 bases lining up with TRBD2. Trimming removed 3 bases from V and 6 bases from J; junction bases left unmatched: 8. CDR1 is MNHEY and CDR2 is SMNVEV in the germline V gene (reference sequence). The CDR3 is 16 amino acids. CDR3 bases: TGTGCCAGCAGTTTCCTAGTGGCGGGGGGGCCCGGGGAGCTGTTTTTT. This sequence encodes CASSFLVAGGPGELFF.

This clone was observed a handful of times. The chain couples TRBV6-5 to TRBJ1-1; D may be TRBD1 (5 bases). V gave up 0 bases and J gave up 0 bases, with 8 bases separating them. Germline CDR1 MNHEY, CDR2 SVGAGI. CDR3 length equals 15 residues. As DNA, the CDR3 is TGTGCCAGCAGTTACTCAGGGGATATGAACACTGAAGCTTTCTTT. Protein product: CASSYSGDMNTEAFF.

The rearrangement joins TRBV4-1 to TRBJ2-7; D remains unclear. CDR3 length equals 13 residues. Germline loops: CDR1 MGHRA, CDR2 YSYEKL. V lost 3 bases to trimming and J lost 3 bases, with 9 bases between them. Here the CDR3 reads CASSHRTNYEQYF. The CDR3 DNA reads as TGCGCCAGCAGCCATAGAACGAACTACGAGCAGTACTTC.

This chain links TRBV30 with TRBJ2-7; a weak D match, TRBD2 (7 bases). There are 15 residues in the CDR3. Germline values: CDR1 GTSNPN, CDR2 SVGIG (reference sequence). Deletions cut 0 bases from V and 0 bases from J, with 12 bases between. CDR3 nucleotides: TGTGCCTGGAGTGTCATGGGAGGGGGCTCCTACGAGCAGTACTTC. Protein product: CAWSVMGGGSYEQYF.

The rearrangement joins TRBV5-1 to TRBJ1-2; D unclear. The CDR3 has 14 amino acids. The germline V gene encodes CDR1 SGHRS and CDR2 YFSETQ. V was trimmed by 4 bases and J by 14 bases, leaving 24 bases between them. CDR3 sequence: CASSPAGFVSHPTF. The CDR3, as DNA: TGCGCCAGCAGCCCTGCGGGTTTTGTCAGCCACCCGACCTTC.

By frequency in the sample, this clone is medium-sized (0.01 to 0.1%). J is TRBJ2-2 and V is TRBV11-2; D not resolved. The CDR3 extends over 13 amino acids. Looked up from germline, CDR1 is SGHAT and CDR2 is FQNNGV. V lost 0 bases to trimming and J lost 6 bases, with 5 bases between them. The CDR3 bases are TGTGCCAGCAGCTTAGATTATCCCGGGGAGCTGTTTTTT. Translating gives CASSLDYPGELFF.

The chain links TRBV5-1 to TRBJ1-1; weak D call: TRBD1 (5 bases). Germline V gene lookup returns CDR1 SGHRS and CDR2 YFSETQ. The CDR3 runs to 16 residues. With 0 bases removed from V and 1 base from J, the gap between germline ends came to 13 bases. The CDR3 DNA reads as TGCGCCAGCAGCTTGGGGTTTGGGGGGGGGAACACTGAAGCTTTCTTT. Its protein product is CASSLGFGGGNTEAFF.

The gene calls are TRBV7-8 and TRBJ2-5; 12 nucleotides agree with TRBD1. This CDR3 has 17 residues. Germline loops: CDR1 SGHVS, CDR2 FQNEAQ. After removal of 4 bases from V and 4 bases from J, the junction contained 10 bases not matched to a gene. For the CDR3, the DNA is TGTGCCAGCAGCTGGGGCGGGAGGGACAGGGGGCTAGAGACCCAGTACTTC. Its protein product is CASSWGGRDRGLETQYF.

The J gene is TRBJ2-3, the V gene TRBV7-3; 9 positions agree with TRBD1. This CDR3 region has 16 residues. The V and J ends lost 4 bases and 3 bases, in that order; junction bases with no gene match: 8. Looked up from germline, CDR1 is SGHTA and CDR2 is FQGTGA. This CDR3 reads CASSSGQGRWTDTQYF. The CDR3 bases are TGTGCCAGCAGCTCGGGACAGGGAAGATGGACAGATACGCAGTATTTT. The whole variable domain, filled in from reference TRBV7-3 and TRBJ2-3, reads GAGVSQTPSNKVTEKGKYVELRCDPISGHTALYWYRQSLGQGPEFLIYFQGTGAADDSGLPNDRFFAVRPEGSVSTLKIQRTERGDSAVYLCASSSGQGRWTDTQYFGPGTRLTVL.

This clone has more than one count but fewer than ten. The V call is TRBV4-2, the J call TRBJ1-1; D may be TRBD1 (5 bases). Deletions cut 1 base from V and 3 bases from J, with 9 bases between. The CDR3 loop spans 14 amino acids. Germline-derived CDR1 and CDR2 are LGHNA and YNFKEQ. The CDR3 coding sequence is TGTGCCAGCAGCCAAGGGTCAGGGTACACTGAAGCTTTCTTT. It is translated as CASSQGSGYTEAFF.

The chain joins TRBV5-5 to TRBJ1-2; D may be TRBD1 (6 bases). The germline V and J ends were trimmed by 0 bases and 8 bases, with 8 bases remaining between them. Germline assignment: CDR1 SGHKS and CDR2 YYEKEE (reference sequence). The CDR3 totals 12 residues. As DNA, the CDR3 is TGTGCCAGCAGCTTGGTTCAGGGGGGCTACACCTTC. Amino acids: CASSLVQGGYTF.

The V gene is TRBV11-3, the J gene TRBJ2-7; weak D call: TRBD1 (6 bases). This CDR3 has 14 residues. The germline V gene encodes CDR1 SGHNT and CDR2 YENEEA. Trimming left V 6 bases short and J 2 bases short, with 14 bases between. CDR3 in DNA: TGTGCCAGCAGGTCGGACAGACGTCCCTACGAGCAGTACTTC. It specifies CASRSDRRPYEQYF.